A selection of T cell receptor beta chains follows, all from one sample in a study of cytomegalovirus exposure and HLA in healthy donors. TCRdb keeps only in-frame clones here, not all; method: immunoSEQ multiplex PCR. The profile shows about 120,000 clones, around 80% of them singletons. Material: PBMCs. Receptors originate from a woman in her forties in good health and CMV-seropositive. The CDR3 runs from the conserved cysteine through the conserved F or W. A D gene is named only where the DNA matches it firmly. The listing skips clone size in some rows; elsewhere it reads once, few, many or a size class.

size: -
D: -
V: TRBV15
J: TRBJ1-2
CDR3: CATGSSFGVNYGYTF
DNA: TGTGCCACGGGGAGTAGTTTCGGCGTTAACTATGGCTACACCTTC

size: -
D: TRBD2
V: TRBV7-2
J: TRBJ2-7
CDR3: CASSLEAGGHYEQYF
DNA: TGTGCCAGCAGCTTAGAAGCGGGAGGCCACTACGAGCAGTACTTC

size: -
D: -
V: TRBV2
J: TRBJ2-3
CDR3: CASIGAASTDTQYF
DNA: TGTGCCAGCATTGGGGCCGCTAGCACAGATACGCAGTATTTT

size: -
D: -
V: TRBV29-1
J: TRBJ2-7
CDR3: CSVTGRYEQYF
DNA: TGCAGCGTTACCGGCAGGTACGAGCAGTACTTC

size: -
D: -
V: TRBV9
J: TRBJ2-3
CDR3: CASSVGQGQTDTQYF
DNA: TGTGCCAGCAGCGTTGGGCAGGGTCAGACAGATACGCAGTATTTT

size: -
D: TRBD1
V: TRBV10-3
J: TRBJ2-5
CDR3: CAIKPGQQETQYF
DNA: TGTGCCATCAAACCGGGACAGCAAGAGACCCAGTACTTC

size: -
D: -
V: TRBV11-2
J: TRBJ1-2
CDR3: CASSLSPNNYGYTF
DNA: TGTGCCAGCAGCTTAAGCCCAAACAACTATGGCTACACCTTC

size: -
D: -
V: TRBV19
J: TRBJ1-5
CDR3: CASSTQGRVGNQPQHF
DNA: TGTGCCAGTAGTACCCAGGGTAGGGTTGGCAATCAGCCCCAGCATTTT

size: -
D: TRBD1
V: TRBV6-5
J: TRBJ1-1
CDR3: CASRQGASEAFF
DNA: TGTGCCAGCAGGCAGGGGGCCTCTGAAGCTTTCTTT

size: -
D: TRBD2
V: TRBV23-1
J: TRBJ2-7
CDR3: CASSRPSGLVPRSSYEQYF
DNA: TGCGCCAGCAGTCGTCCTAGCGGGCTTGTCCCTAGGAGCTCCTACGAGCAGTACTTC

size: once
D: -
V: TRBV19
J: TRBJ1-2
CDR3: CASSILQGGDYGYTF
DNA: TGTGCCAGTAGTATACTCCAGGGCGGGGACTATGGCTACACCTTC